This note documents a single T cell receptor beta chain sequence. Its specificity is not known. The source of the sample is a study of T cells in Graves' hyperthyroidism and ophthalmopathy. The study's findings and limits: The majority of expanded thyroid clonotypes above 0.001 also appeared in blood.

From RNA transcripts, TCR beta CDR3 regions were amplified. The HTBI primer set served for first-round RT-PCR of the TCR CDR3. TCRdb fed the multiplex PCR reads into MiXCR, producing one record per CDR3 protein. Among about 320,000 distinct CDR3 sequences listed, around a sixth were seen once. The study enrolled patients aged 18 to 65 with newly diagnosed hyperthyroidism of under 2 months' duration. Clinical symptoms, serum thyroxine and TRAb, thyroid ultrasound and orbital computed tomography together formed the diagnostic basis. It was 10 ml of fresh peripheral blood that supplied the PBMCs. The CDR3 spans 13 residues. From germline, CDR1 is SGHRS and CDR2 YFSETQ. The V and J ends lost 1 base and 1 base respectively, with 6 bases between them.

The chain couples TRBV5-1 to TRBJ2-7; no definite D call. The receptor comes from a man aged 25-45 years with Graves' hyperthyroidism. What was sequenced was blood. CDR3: CASSLTISYEQYF. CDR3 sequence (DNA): TGCGCCAGCAGCTTGACCATTTCCTACGAGCAGTACTTC. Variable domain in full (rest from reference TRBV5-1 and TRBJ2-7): KAGVTQTPRYLIKTRGQQVTLSCSPISGHRSVSWYQQTPGQGLQFLFEYFSETQRNKGNFPGRFSGRQFSNSRSEMNVSTLELGDSALYLCASSLTISYEQYFGPGTRLTVT.